Following are 14 T cell receptor beta chains from one sample sequenced in a study of blood T cell repertoires in COVID-19. Data came from immunoSEQ multiplex PCR; TCRdb stores just in-frame clones and leaves some out. The sample records roughly 150,000 clones, 79% being singletons. The sample consisted of PBMCs or T cells enriched from blood (not recorded which). Source of these receptors: a woman between 65 and 79 years old in a cohort exposed to, infected with or recovered from COVID-19 (not recorded which).

The rearrangement joins TRBV7-9 to TRBJ1-1; D is ambiguous. Germline V lookup: CDR1 SEHNR, CDR2 FQNEAQ (reference sequence). V was shortened by 5 bases and J by 4 bases, with 14 bases between the two germline ends. The CDR3 spans 14 residues. The CDR3 nucleotides are TGTGCCAGCAGCCCACCTCAGGTGCCCACTGAAGCTTTCTTT. This codes for CASSPPQVPTEAFF.

The chain combines TRBV6-5 with TRBJ1-1; 7 bases are shared with TRBD1. The V and J ends lost 6 bases and 6 bases, in that order; junction bases with no gene match: 10. This CDR3 comprises 14 residues. Germline values: CDR1 MNHEY, CDR2 SVGAGI. CDR3 sequence reads: CASRTTGRRAEAFF. The CDR3 DNA sequence: TGTGCCAGCAGGACGACAGGGAGGAGGGCTGAAGCTTTCTTT.

The J gene is TRBJ1-5, the V gene TRBV7-2; D is undetermined. V lost 3 bases to trimming and J lost 5 bases, with 8 bases between them. CDR1 is SGHTA, CDR2 FQGNSA, per germline. CDR3 length: 13 amino acids. CDR3 sequence (DNA): TGTGCCAGCAGCTTGGCGGGTGATCAGCCCCAGCATTTT. Translating gives CASSLAGDQPQHF.

The CDR3 loop reads CASSYTIGTGGRFF. DNA of the CDR3: TGTGCCAGCAGTTACACCATCGGGACAGGCGGAAGGTTTTTT. V gene TRBV6-2 or TRBV6-3 combines with J gene TRBJ1-4; 8 bases match TRBD1. This CDR3 comprises 14 residues. Trimming took 2 bases from V and 16 from J; bases not matched to a gene: 12. Per germline, CDR1 MNHEY and CDR2 SVGEGT.

This clone occurred once. The J gene is TRBJ1-5, the V gene TRBV11-3, with 7 bases matching TRBD1. Germline V gene sequence: CDR1 SGHNT, CDR2 YENEEA. V shed 1 base, J shed 5 bases, and the junction held 11 bases outside the gene matches. The CDR3 has 17 residues. This CDR3 reads CASSLVVRRQGHQPQHF. CDR3 DNA sequence: TGTGCCAGCAGCTTAGTAGTGAGGAGACAGGGCCATCAGCCCCAGCATTTT.

This chain links TRBV12-3 or TRBV12-4 with TRBJ2-1; D might be TRBD1 (6 bases). The length of the CDR3 is 11 residues. V lost 5 bases, J lost 15 bases, and 14 bases lay in between. CDR3 in amino acids: CASSLGQPPFF. The CDR3 DNA reads TGTGCCAGCAGTCTTGGACAGCCGCCGTTCTTC.

The V gene is TRBV5-1, the J gene TRBJ1-2, with a weak D call TRBD1 (5 bases). The germline V gene has CDR1 SGHRS and CDR2 YFSETQ. V lost 1 base and J lost 7, with 11 bases in between. The CDR3 totals 13 residues. CDR3 nucleotides: TGCGCCAGCAGCTTGCTGGGGGAGGGTGGCTACACCTTC. Protein sequence: CASSLLGEGGYTF.

J is TRBJ2-3 and V is TRBV28, with 7 bases aligning to TRBD1. Germline CDR1 MDHEN, CDR2 SYDVKM. J lost 2 bases, V lost 6 bases, and 8 bases had no gene match. The CDR3 length is 15 residues. In DNA form, the CDR3 reads TGTGCCAGCAGCGCCGGGACAGCCCACACAGATACGCAGTATTTT. This translates into CASSAGTAHTDTQYF.

The rearrangement links TRBV28 to TRBJ1-5; D perhaps matches TRBD1 (5 bases). The germline V gene encodes CDR1 MDHEN and CDR2 SYDVKM. The CDR3 is 14 residues long. Trimming took 5 bases from V and 6 from J, leaving 14 bases between them. The CDR3 region is CASSAHGGGQPQHF. The DNA for the CDR3 is TGTGCCAGCAGTGCCCACGGGGGGGGTCAGCCCCAGCATTTT.

The table lists this clone with a few counts. The chain recombines TRBV6-5 with TRBJ1-1, with D hard to call. Germline values: CDR1 MNHEY, CDR2 SVGAGI. Trimming left V 1 base short and J 3 bases short, with 6 bases between. The CDR3 totals 13 residues. This CDR3 reads CASSYFGDTEAFF. The DNA for the CDR3 is TGTGCCAGCAGTTACTTCGGGGACACTGAAGCTTTCTTT.

This clone was counted a few times. CDR3 nucleotide sequence: TGCAGCGTTTCCGGACGGGACTACTACGAGCAGTACTTC. Amino acid sequence: CSVSGRDYYEQYF. The V call is TRBV29-1, the J call TRBJ2-7; 7 bases align to TRBD2. CDR3 length: 13 residues. The germline gives CDR1 SQVTM, CDR2 ANQGSEA. Trimming removed 5 bases from V and 3 bases from J; junction bases left unmatched: 7.

This chain uses TRBV18 with TRBJ1-1; perhaps TRBD1 as D (5 bases). V lost 4 bases to trimming and J lost 3 bases, with 9 bases between them. Germline-derived CDR1 and CDR2 are KGHSH and LQKENI. There are 13 residues in the CDR3. CDR3 coding DNA: TGTGCCAGCTCACAAGGGGAGGACACTGAAGCTTTCTTT. Protein product: CASSQGEDTEAFF.

Here the CDR3 DNA reads TGTGCCATCAGCGCCTACAATGAGCAGTTCTTC. Amino acids: CAISAYNEQFF. The chain carries TRBV10-3 and TRBJ2-1; D uncertain. This CDR3 spans 11 amino acids. Trimming removed 6 bases from V and 2 bases from J, with 2 bases in between. Germline values: CDR1 ENHRY, CDR2 SYGVKD.

The chain combines TRBV28 with TRBJ2-7; 10 positions match TRBD2. The CDR3 runs 17 residues. With 4 bases clipped from V and 3 bases from J, the junction kept 12 bases outside the gene matches. From germline, CDR1 is MDHEN and CDR2 SYDVKM. CDR3 amino acids: CASSSGTSGESLYEQYF. CDR3 nucleotides: TGTGCCAGCAGTTCCGGAACTAGCGGGGAGAGCCTCTACGAGCAGTACTTC.